Following are 8 T cell receptor beta chains from one sample sequenced in a study of T cells after yellow fever vaccination. TCRdb fed the 5' RACE reads into MiXCR, producing one record per CDR3 protein. The sample carries approximately 300,000 distinct CDR3 sequences, roughly 7% recorded once. This specimen was PBMCs, taken roughly 46 days after the first yellow fever vaccination. These receptors originate from a man younger than 35 who received the YFV17D yellow fever vaccine.

The chain combines TRBV12-3 or TRBV12-4 with TRBJ1-2; D not certain. V was trimmed by 2 bases and J by 2 bases, leaving 12 bases between them. The length of the CDR3 is 15 residues. The CDR3 sequence is CASSLTPAGNYGYTF. The CDR3 nucleotides are TGTGCCAGCAGTTTAACCCCGGCCGGAAACTATGGCTACACCTTC.

The table lists this clonotype with a few counts. The genes are TRBV20-1 and TRBJ2-1; 8 bases agree with TRBD2. CDR1 DFQATT and CDR2 SNEGSKA come from the germline V gene (reference sequence). There are 13 residues in the CDR3. V lost 1 base to trimming and J lost 9 bases; unmatched junction nucleotides: 5. The CDR3 DNA is TGCAGTGCTAGAGGGCAGCGGGGGCTTGAGCAGTTCTTC. This sequence encodes CSARGQRGLEQFF.

A few counts support this clonotype. CDR3: CASSLAGDYTGELFF. CDR3 nucleotides: TGTGCCAGCAGTTTAGCGGGGGATTACACCGGGGAGCTGTTTTTT. The V call is TRBV12-3 or TRBV12-4, the J call TRBJ2-2; possibly TRBD1 or TRBD2 for D (5 bases each). This CDR3 spans 15 amino acids. Trimming cost V 0 bases and J 3 bases, with 8 bases left between them.

The chain has TRBV11-3 and TRBJ2-3, with a tentative D call TRBD2 (5 bases). The CDR3 runs 13 residues. From germline, CDR1 is SGHNT and CDR2 YENEEA. Between the trimmed V and J ends, which lost 3 bases and 11 bases, there was a span of 15 bases. CDR3 bases: TGTGCCAGCAGCTTGGACTTCACGGGTGAGCAGTATTTT. As protein: CASSLDFTGEQYF.

This rearrangement joins TRBV4-1 to TRBJ2-2, with 8 bases matching TRBD2. V trimming: 0 bases; J trimming: 3 bases; junction bases outside the gene matches: 6. This CDR3 contains 17 residues. CDR1 MGHRA and CDR2 YSYEKL come from the germline V gene. CDR3 protein: CASSQDLSGAYTGELFF. The DNA of the CDR3 is TGCGCCAGCAGCCAAGATCTTAGCGGGGCGTACACCGGGGAGCTGTTTTTT.

V gene TRBV28 combines with J gene TRBJ2-1; tentatively, D is TRBD1 or TRBD2 (6 bases each). The V gene's germline CDR1 is MDHEN and CDR2 SYDVKM. The CDR3 is 14 amino acids. Trimming removed 9 bases from V and 3 bases from J, with 15 bases in between. The CDR3 region has the DNA TGTGCCAGTCAACTGGGGGGCCTCTACAATGAGCAGTTCTTC. Amino acids: CASQLGGLYNEQFF.

This clonotype has a count of ten or more. The chain couples TRBV12-3 or TRBV12-4 to TRBJ2-1, with unresolved D. The V and J ends lost 3 bases and 7 bases respectively, with 13 bases between them. This CDR3 has 14 amino acids. This CDR3 reads CASSFMRRPNEQFF. CDR3 DNA sequence: TGTGCCAGCAGTTTTATGCGGCGGCCAAATGAGCAGTTCTTC.

This rearrangement joins TRBV5-6 to TRBJ2-5; D possibly corresponds to TRBD2 (6 bases). There are 14 residues in the CDR3. The V and J ends lost 0 bases and 5 bases respectively, with 11 bases between them. Germline V gene lookup returns CDR1 SGHDT and CDR2 YYEEEE. The DNA of the CDR3 is TGTGCCAGCAGCTTGGCCCGAGGGAGGGAGACCCAGTACTTC. This translates into CASSLARGRETQYF.